This passage covers 2 T cell receptor beta chains from one sample sequenced in a study of blood T cell repertoires in COVID-19 (dated by TCRdb to the early 2020s). Receptor amplification or capture employed the immunoSEQ multiplex PCR assay. In TCRdb, the immuneACCESS table is reduced to in-frame sequences with V and J assigned. These tables do not hold every clone; where another copy was compared, an unresolved V gene accounts for under half, and the others remain unexplained. Present in this sample are 300,000 to 350,000 clones, about nine tenths of which were seen just once. Clones ranked in the top ten supply more than 5.5% of the sample. Material: peripheral blood. The receptors here all came from a woman between 65 and 79 years old with COVID-19, enrolled during active disease.

The chain carries TRBV11-2 and TRBJ1-2, with D possibly matching TRBD1 (6 bases). Trimming left V 6 bases short and J 2 bases short, with 10 bases between. The CDR3 length is 13 residues. Germline CDR1 is SGHAT and CDR2 is FQNNGV. CDR3 sequence (DNA): TGTGCCAGCAGACAAACAGGGAACTATGGCTACACCTTC. Translated, it gives CASRQTGNYGYTF.

V is TRBV2 and J is TRBJ2-7; 9 bases fit TRBD1. Unmatched junction bases numbered 2, after V lost 2 bases and J lost 3 bases. The CDR3 spans 14 residues. Per germline, CDR1 SNHLY and CDR2 FYNNEI. The chain's CDR3 is CASSESDRGYEQYF. The DNA for the CDR3 is TGTGCCAGCAGTGAATCGGACAGGGGCTACGAGCAGTACTTC.